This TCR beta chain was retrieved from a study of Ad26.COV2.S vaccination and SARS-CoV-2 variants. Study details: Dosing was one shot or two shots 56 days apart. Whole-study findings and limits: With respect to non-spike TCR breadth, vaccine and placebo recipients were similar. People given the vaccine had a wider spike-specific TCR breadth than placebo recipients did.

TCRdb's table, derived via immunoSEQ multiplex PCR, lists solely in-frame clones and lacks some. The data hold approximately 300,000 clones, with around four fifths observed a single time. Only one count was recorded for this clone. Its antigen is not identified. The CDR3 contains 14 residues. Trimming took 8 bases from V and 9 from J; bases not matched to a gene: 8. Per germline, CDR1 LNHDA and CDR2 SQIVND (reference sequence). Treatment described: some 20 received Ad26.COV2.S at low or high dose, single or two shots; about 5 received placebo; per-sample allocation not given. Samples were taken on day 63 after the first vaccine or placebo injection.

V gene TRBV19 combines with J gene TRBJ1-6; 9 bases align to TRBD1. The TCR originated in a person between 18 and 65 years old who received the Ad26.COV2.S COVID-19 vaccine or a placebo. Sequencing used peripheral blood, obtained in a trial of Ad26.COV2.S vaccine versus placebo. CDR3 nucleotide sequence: TGTGCCAGTCGCTCCGTGGACAGGGGTTCACCCCTCCACTTT. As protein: CASRSVDRGSPLHF.